The next 23 T cell receptor beta chains were all read from a single sample in a study of cytomegalovirus exposure and HLA in healthy donors. 13 Jbeta primers and 60 Vbeta primers were used for the PCR. Repertoires were generated with immunoSEQ multiplex PCR, while TCRdb's copy carries only in-frame clones and drops some. In the table there are approximately 180,000 clones, about 90% of which are singletons. The sample consisted of PBMCs. These receptors were obtained from a girl under two years old in good health and CMV-seronegative.

The V gene is TRBV27, the J gene TRBJ1-2; 10 positions agree with TRBD1. In germline, CDR1 is MNHEY, CDR2 SMNVEV (reference sequence). J was trimmed by 8 bases and V by 9 bases; bases with no gene match: 9. CDR3 length equals 13 residues. Here the CDR3 DNA reads TGTGCCAGGCAGCGAGACAGGGGGCGAGGCTACACCTTC. Protein: CARQRDRGRGYTF.

This rearrangement joins TRBV7-2 to TRBJ2-7; 13 positions agree with TRBD2. CDR1 and CDR2 from the germline V gene are SGHTA and FQGNSA. Trimming at V came to 1 base and at J to 6 bases, leaving 3 bases not matched to a gene. The CDR3 has 15 amino acids. The CDR3 loop reads CASSLGGLAGTEQYF. CDR3 coding DNA: TGTGCCAGCAGCTTAGGGGGACTAGCGGGGACCGAGCAGTACTTC.

The rearrangement links TRBV5-4 to TRBJ2-2, with 8 bases lining up with TRBD1. Germline trimming cut 4 bases from V and 7 bases from J; bases unmatched to any gene: 6. The CDR3 contains 14 residues. Germline assignment: CDR1 SGHNT and CDR2 YYREEE (reference sequence). CDR3 sequence (DNA): TGTGCCAGCAGCCCGGACAGGGCGGTCGGGGAGCTGTTTTTT. This sequence encodes CASSPDRAVGELFF.

V gene TRBV6-1 combines with J gene TRBJ2-1; D is unresolved. CDR1 is MNHNS and CDR2 is SASEGT in the germline V gene. CDR3 length: 15 amino acids. The V and J ends lost 4 bases and 1 base respectively, with 11 bases between them. The CDR3 loop reads CASSGHLVSYNEQFF. The CDR3 DNA reads as TGTGCCAGCAGTGGGCATCTAGTATCCTACAATGAGCAGTTCTTC.

The sample holds one count of this clone. The J gene is TRBJ2-5, the V gene TRBV11-1, with TRBD2 identical over 10 bases. Germline CDR1 is SGHAT and CDR2 is FQDESV (reference sequence). With 8 bases clipped from V and 3 bases from J, the junction kept 12 bases outside the gene matches. The CDR3 totals 16 residues. CDR3 in DNA: TGTGCCAGCTCTCATTTAGCGGGAGGAGGAGAAGAGACCCAGTACTTC. Its protein product is CASSHLAGGGEETQYF. Supplemented by reference TRBV11-1 and TRBJ2-5, the full variable domain reads EAEVAQSPRYKITEKSQAVAFWCDPISGHATLYWYRQILGQGPELLVQFQDESVVDDSQLPKDRFSAERLKGVDSTLKIQPAELGDSAMYLCASSHLAGGGEETQYFGPGTRLLVL.

This chain joins TRBV7-8 and TRBJ2-7, with D maybe TRBD2 (6 bases). This CDR3 is built from 15 residues. Trimming left V 8 bases short and J 1 base short, with 18 bases between. In germline, CDR1 is SGHVS, CDR2 FQNEAQ. The CDR3 spells CASGGGSGLSYEQYF. CDR3 sequence (DNA): TGTGCCAGCGGTGGGGGGAGCGGGCTTTCCTACGAGCAGTACTTC.

The V and J genes are TRBV6-4 and TRBJ2-2, with 9 bases identical to TRBD1. Germline loops: CDR1 MRHNA, CDR2 SNTAGT. Trimming took 5 bases from V and 6 from J; bases not matched to a gene: 10. The CDR3 is 16 amino acids. The CDR3 bases are TGTGCCAGCAGTACTACAGGGGGCGCTTCACCCGGGGAGCTGTTTTTT. It translates to CASSTTGGASPGELFF.

V is TRBV7-2 and J is TRBJ2-7, with D perhaps matching TRBD1 (8 bases). Germline values: CDR1 SGHTA, CDR2 FQGNSA. The V end was cut by 4 bases, the J end by 7 bases, with 17 bases between. The CDR3 is 14 amino acids. The CDR3 region has the DNA TGTGCCAGCAGCTACAACACAGGGGGGGGAGAGCAGTACTTC. Residues: CASSYNTGGGEQYF.

The chain couples TRBV4-1 to TRBJ2-1; TRBD1 might be the D (5 bases). The CDR3 length is 16 residues. With 0 bases removed from V and 1 base from J, the gap between germline ends came to 10 bases. Germline lookup yields CDR1 MGHRA and CDR2 YSYEKL. CDR3 region: CASSQDSAGSYNEQFF. The CDR3 region has the DNA TGCGCCAGCAGCCAAGATTCGGCAGGGTCCTACAATGAGCAGTTCTTC.

The CDR3 DNA is TGTGCCAGCAGTTTAGGAGACAGGGCAGCTTTCTTT. It codes for CASSLGDRAAFF. The chain couples TRBV27 to TRBJ1-1; 7 nucleotides line up with TRBD1. There are 12 residues in the CDR3. Germline trimming cut 2 bases from V and 10 bases from J; bases unmatched to any gene: 4. Germline V gives CDR1 MNHEY, CDR2 SMNVEV (reference sequence).

V gene TRBV6-6 combines with J gene TRBJ2-5, with 12 bases fitting TRBD2. This CDR3 comprises 15 residues. Germline V gene sequence: CDR1 MNHNY, CDR2 SVGAGI (reference sequence). J was trimmed by 5 bases and V by 2 bases; bases with no gene match: 3. The CDR3 DNA reads as TGTGCCAGCAGTTACCCGACTAGCGGGGGTGAGACCCAGTACTTC. It yields the protein CASSYPTSGGETQYF.

The chain joins TRBV9 to TRBJ1-1; possibly TRBD1 for D (5 bases). V dropped 4 bases and J dropped 7 bases, with 11 bases sitting between them. The CDR3 contains 12 residues. CDR1 is SGDLS, CDR2 YYNGEE, per germline. CDR3 residues: CASSPVDSEAFF. CDR3 DNA sequence: TGTGCCAGCAGCCCAGTAGACAGTGAAGCTTTCTTT. Full variable domain (missing parts from reference TRBV9 and TRBJ1-1): DSGVTQTPKHLITATGQRVTLRCSPRSGDLSVYWYQQSLDQGLQFLIQYYNGEERAKGNILERFSAQQFPDLHSELNLSSLELGDSALYFCASSPVDSEAFFGQGTRLTVV.

The chain couples TRBV21-1 to TRBJ2-7; TRBD2, the table's D call, was not compared with the DNA. TRBV21-1 is annotated as a pseudogene. This CDR3 is 16 amino acids long. This chain's CDR3 is CASTSWRGTSAYEQYF. Here the CDR3 DNA reads TGTGCCAGCACTTCCTGGAGGGGGACTAGCGCTTACGAGCAGTACTTC.

The chain is built from TRBV6-5 and TRBJ2-7; maybe TRBD1 (5 bases). The CDR3 loop spans 12 amino acids. CDR1 is MNHEY, CDR2 SVGAGI, per germline. Trimming left V 7 bases short and J 5 bases short, with 12 bases between. The CDR3 sequence is CASKGLRDEQYF. CDR3 nucleotides: TGTGCCAGCAAGGGGTTACGGGACGAGCAGTACTTC.

The chain joins TRBV9 to TRBJ2-1; weak D call: TRBD1 (5 bases). V was clipped by 3 bases and J by 6 bases, with 19 bases between them. Germline V gives CDR1 SGDLS, CDR2 YYNGEE. The CDR3 spans 16 residues. The CDR3 bases are TGTGCCAGCAGCGAAGGCACTATTTCCCAGGGCAATGAGCAGTTCTTC. Encoded protein: CASSEGTISQGNEQFF. Supplemented by reference TRBV9 and TRBJ2-1, the full variable domain reads DSGVTQTPKHLITATGQRVTLRCSPRSGDLSVYWYQQSLDQGLQFLIQYYNGEERAKGNILERFSAQQFPDLHSELNLSSLELGDSALYFCASSEGTISQGNEQFFGPGTRLTVL.

In its sample, this clone was seen a few times. The chain recombines TRBV30 with TRBJ1-1; D remains ambiguous. V was shortened by 1 base and J by 10 bases, with 10 bases between the two germline ends. Looked up from germline, CDR1 is GTSNPN and CDR2 is SVGIG (reference sequence). This CDR3 has 11 residues. As DNA, the CDR3 is TGTGCCTGGAGTGGCCTAGATGCAGCTTTCTTT. Translation gives CAWSGLDAAFF.

CDR3 bases: TGCGCCAGCAGAAGGGAGCATTACGCCACAGATACGCAGTATTTT. Translating it yields CASRREHYATDTQYF. The V call is TRBV5-1, the J call TRBJ2-3, with D perhaps TRBD2 (5 bases). This CDR3 has 15 amino acids. Looked up from germline, CDR1 is SGHRS and CDR2 is YFSETQ. Deletions cut 5 bases from V and 2 bases from J, with 15 bases between. Combining the CDR3 with reference TRBV5-1 and TRBJ2-3 gives the whole variable domain KAGVTQTPRYLIKTRGQQVTLSCSPISGHRSVSWYQQTPGQGLQFLFEYFSETQRNKGNFPGRFSGRQFSNSRSEMNVSTLELGDSALYLCASRREHYATDTQYFGPGTRLTVL.

In this sample, this clone turned up once. The chain combines TRBV30 with TRBJ2-7; 10 nucleotides line up with TRBD2. CDR3 length: 14 residues. CDR1 GTSNPN and CDR2 SVGIG come from the germline V gene (reference sequence). Trimming cost V 2 bases and J 4 bases; bases outside gene matches: 5. The CDR3 bases are TGTGCCTGGAGTATAGCGGGGGGACCTTACGAGCAGTACTTC. This sequence encodes CAWSIAGGPYEQYF.

The V call is TRBV9, the J call TRBJ1-2, with 10 bases lining up with TRBD1. The CDR3 contains 15 residues. V shed 3 bases, J shed 5 bases, and the junction held 7 bases outside the gene matches. From germline, CDR1 is SGDLS and CDR2 YYNGEE. CDR3: CASSGGTGAIYGYTF. In DNA form, the CDR3 reads TGTGCCAGCAGCGGGGGGACAGGGGCCATTTATGGCTACACCTTC.

This clone was observed once. The gene calls are TRBV10-2 and TRBJ1-4; TRBD1 matches 11 bases. This CDR3 has 14 amino acids. Unmatched junction bases numbered 3, after V lost 8 bases and J lost 4 bases. The V gene's germline CDR1 is WSHSY and CDR2 SAAADI. This CDR3 is CASSDRGHNEKLFF. In DNA, the CDR3 is TGCGCCAGCTCGGACAGGGGGCATAATGAAAAACTGTTTTTT.

The chain carries TRBV7-2 and TRBJ1-5, with 9 nucleotides matching TRBD1. This CDR3 spans 14 amino acids. Looked up from germline, CDR1 is SGHTA and CDR2 is FQGNSA. Trimming at V came to 6 bases and at J to 3 bases, leaving 3 bases not matched to a gene. CDR3 region: CASRRTGDNQPQHF. For the CDR3, the DNA is TGTGCCAGCAGGCGGACAGGGGACAATCAGCCCCAGCATTTT.

The V call is TRBV11-2, the J call TRBJ2-1; D possibly corresponds to TRBD2 (5 bases). This CDR3 comprises 15 residues. The germline V and J ends were trimmed by 1 base and 2 bases, with 9 bases remaining between them. The germline gives CDR1 SGHAT, CDR2 FQNNGV. CDR3 amino acids: CASSLVGEAYNEQFF. DNA for the CDR3: TGTGCCAGCAGCTTAGTGGGAGAGGCCTACAATGAGCAGTTCTTC.

The genes are TRBV7-2 and TRBJ2-7; 8 nucleotides line up with TRBD2. The CDR3 runs to 17 residues. J lost 0 bases, V lost 6 bases, and 13 bases had no gene match. The germline V gene has CDR1 SGHTA and CDR2 FQGNSA. CDR3 DNA: TGTGCCAGCAGTAAAGACGTAGCGGGACCAAGCTCCTACGAGCAGTACTTC. This gives the protein CASSKDVAGPSSYEQYF.